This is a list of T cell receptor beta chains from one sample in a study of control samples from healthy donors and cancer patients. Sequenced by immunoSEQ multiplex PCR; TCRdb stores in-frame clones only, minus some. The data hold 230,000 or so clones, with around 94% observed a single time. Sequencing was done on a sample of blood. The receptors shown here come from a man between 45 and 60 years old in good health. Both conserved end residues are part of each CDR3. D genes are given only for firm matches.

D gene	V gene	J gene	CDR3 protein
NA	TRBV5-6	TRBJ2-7	CASSLGPDRNYEQYF
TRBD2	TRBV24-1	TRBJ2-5	CATSEGSAGTETQYF
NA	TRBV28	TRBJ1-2	CASGSSVFGYTF
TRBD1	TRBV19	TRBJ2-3	CASGTGGTDTQYF
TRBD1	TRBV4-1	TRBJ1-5	CASSQERGAQGQPQHF
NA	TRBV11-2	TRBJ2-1	CASSFGFSYNEQFF
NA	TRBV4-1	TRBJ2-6	CASSPQQGANVLTF
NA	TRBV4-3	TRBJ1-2	CASSQDGGRESGYTF
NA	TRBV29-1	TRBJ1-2	CSVPPGLNF
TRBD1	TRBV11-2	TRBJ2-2	CASSLTGANTGELFF
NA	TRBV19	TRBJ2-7	CASKTRAKDYEQYF
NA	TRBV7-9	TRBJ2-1	CASSHVGESSYNEQFF
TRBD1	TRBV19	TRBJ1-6	CASRPDRSSYNSPLHF
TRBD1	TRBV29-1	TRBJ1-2	CSVAGQHSNYGYTF
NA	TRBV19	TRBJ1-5	CASKRGTGNQPQHF
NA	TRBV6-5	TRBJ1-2	CASREQGKGGYTF
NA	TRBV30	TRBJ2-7	CASVGPSYEQYF
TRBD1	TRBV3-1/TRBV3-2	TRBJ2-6	CASSRRGTRDRVSSGANVLTF
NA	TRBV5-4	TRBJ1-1	CASSSNDGNTEAFF
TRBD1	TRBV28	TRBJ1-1	CASSPGARGSAFF
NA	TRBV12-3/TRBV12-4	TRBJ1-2	CASSLLGYGYTF
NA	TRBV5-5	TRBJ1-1	CASSLDINTGTEAFF